This paragraph reports one TCR beta chain. Antigen: not known. The data were taken from a study of cytomegalovirus exposure and HLA in healthy donors. Findings and caveats of the study: Later analysis showed TCR association rates varying by HLA locus, highest for DRB1 and lowest for HLA-C. Most TCRs appeared rarely, but some public TCRs recurred in many donors.

The PCR made use of 60 Vbeta and 13 Jbeta primers. Methods used by the authors: Later work found 80 million or so unique TCR beta chains, with roughly 11 million shared. Using immunoSEQ multiplex PCR, the repertoire was profiled, and TCRdb retains in-frame clones only, with some absent. Clone size and the V and J calls come from that table; the DNA yielded D and trimming. The sample includes over 200,000 clones, about 89% of them seen just once. The V end lost 4 bases, the J end lost 5 bases, and 17 bases lay between the germline ends. Germline V lookup: CDR1 LGHNA, CDR2 YSLEER. The CDR3 totals 15 residues.

This rearrangement joins TRBV4-3 to TRBJ1-1; no definite D call. The receptor was isolated from a woman younger than 30 in good health and CMV-seronegative. Sequenced material: PBMCs. The CDR3 DNA reads as TGCGCCAGCAGCCCTCAGCCGGACGGAGGTACTGAAGCTTTCTTT. Its protein is CASSPQPDGGTEAFF.